This TCR beta chain appears in the sequencing data of a study of blood T cell repertoires in COVID-19. Study summary: The samples span acute and convalescent COVID-19 from the United States, Italy and Spain.

Repertoires were generated with immunoSEQ multiplex PCR, while TCRdb's copy carries only in-frame clones and drops some. This repertoire shows about 290,000 clones, roughly 80% found once; its top ten account for around 4%. Regarding this clone: One base away lies a much larger clone, so this may be a sequencing read error.

V lost 4 bases to trimming and J lost 0 bases, with 2 bases between them. There are 12 residues in the CDR3. The germline gives CDR1 SGDLS, CDR2 YYNGEE. The source material was peripheral blood. The chain recombines TRBV9 with TRBJ1-3; D gene ambiguous. The clonotype originates from a woman in her forties or fifties with active or convalescent COVID-19. CDR3 residues: CASSLSGNTIYF. Written as DNA, the CDR3 is TGTGCCAGCAGCCTCTCTGGAAACACCATATATTTT.